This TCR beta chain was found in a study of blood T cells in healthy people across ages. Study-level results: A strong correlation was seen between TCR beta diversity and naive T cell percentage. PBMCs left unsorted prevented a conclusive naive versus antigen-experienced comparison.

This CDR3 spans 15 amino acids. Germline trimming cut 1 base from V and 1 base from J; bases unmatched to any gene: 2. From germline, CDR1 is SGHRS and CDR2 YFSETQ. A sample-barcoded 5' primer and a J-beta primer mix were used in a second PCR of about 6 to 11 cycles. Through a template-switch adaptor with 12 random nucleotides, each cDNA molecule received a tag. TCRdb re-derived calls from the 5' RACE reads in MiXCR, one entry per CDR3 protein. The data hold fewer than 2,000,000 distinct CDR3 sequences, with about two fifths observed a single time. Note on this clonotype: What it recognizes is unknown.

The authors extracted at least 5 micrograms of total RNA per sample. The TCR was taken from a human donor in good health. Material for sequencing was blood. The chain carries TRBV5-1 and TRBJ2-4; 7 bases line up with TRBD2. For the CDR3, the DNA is TGCGCCAGCAGCTTGATCGGGGGGGCCAAAAACATTCAGTACTTC. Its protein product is CASSLIGGAKNIQYF.